This record concerns one T cell receptor beta chain sequence. Sequencing used immunoSEQ multiplex PCR; TCRdb keeps in-frame clones, though not all of them. The sample carries millions of clones, more than 80% recorded once. Nashville, Tennessee was home to all donors, who were Caucasian adults. Naive CD4+ cells were CD45RA-selected; the remaining cells were memory. This CDR3 contains 18 residues. V was trimmed by 4 bases and J by 1 base, leaving 17 bases between them. Germline V gene sequence: CDR1 MGHRA, CDR2 YSYEKL. The data stem from a study of shared clonotypes between healthy human individuals. The receptor comes from a young man in good health. The sample consisted of naive CD4+ T cells sorted from blood. As for subset: CD45RA+ positively selected. The rearrangement uses TRBV4-1 and TRBJ2-6; maybe TRBD1 (5 bases). CDR3 DNA sequence: TGCGCCAGCAGCCCCCGGCAGGGTTTGCGTTCTGGGGCCAACGTCCTGACTTTC. Translating gives CASSPRQGLRSGANVLTF.